The next 29 T cell receptor beta chains were all read from a single sample in a study of cytomegalovirus exposure and HLA in healthy donors. Primers included in the PCR were 60 Vbeta and 13 Jbeta primers. The method was immunoSEQ multiplex PCR; TCRdb's version includes in-frame clones alone and lacks a portion of them. The sample lists 140,000 to 150,000 clones; roughly 9.4% were seen once. The sequencing input was PBMCs. Receptors were obtained from a male donor in good health and CMV-seronegative.

This rearrangement joins TRBV16 to TRBJ2-7; 7 nucleotides line up with TRBD2. Germline loops: CDR1 KGHSY, CDR2 FQNENV. This CDR3 spans 14 amino acids. V lost 4 bases and J lost 2; bases outside the gene matches: 5. The CDR3 bases are TGTGCCAGCAGCCTCGGGAGGCCGCCCTACGAGCAGTACTTC. Its protein product is CASSLGRPPYEQYF.

The chain recombines TRBV7-9 with TRBJ2-7; 7 nucleotides agree with TRBD2. The CDR3 covers 15 residues. V dropped 2 bases and J dropped 0; count of bases not matched to a gene: 4. The germline V gene has CDR1 SEHNR and CDR2 FQNEAQ (reference sequence). The CDR3 DNA follows: TGTGCCAGCAGCTTAAAATTAGCGGGCTCCTACGAGCAGTACTTC. This gives the protein CASSLKLAGSYEQYF.

The V call is TRBV6-5, the J call TRBJ1-1; D ambiguous. CDR1 and CDR2 from the germline V gene are MNHEY and SVGAGI. This CDR3 comprises 14 residues. Trimming removed 0 bases from V and 1 base from J, with 6 bases in between. CDR3 region: CASSYSGSNTEAFF. The CDR3 DNA reads TGTGCCAGCAGTTACTCGGGCTCGAACACTGAAGCTTTCTTT.

This clone was seen a few times. The chain employs TRBV19 and TRBJ2-5; the D gene is possibly TRBD1 (5 bases). The V end was cut by 3 bases, the J end by 1 base, with 9 bases between. The germline gives CDR1 LNHDA, CDR2 SQIVND (reference sequence). This CDR3 region has 14 residues. DNA for the CDR3: TGTGCCAGTAGTATGCGTGGGGCCCAAGAGACCCAGTACTTC. It codes for CASSMRGAQETQYF.

The chain recombines TRBV1 with TRBJ1-6. TRBV1 corresponds to a pseudogene. This CDR3 has 19 residues. The CDR3 here is CTSSQEKQEGRDDNSPLHF. CDR3 in DNA: TGCACCAGCAGCCAAGAAAAGCAGGAGGGGCGGGACGATAATTCACCCCTCCACTTT.

A remark on this clone: The sample contains more than one DNA sequence encoding this CDR3. This chain connects TRBV19 to TRBJ2-7; 8 bases fit TRBD2. This CDR3 comprises 14 residues. Germline V gene sequence: CDR1 LNHDA, CDR2 SQIVND (reference sequence). The ends lost 1 base at V and 2 bases at J; junction bases unmatched: 1. The CDR3 here is CASSIAGGPYEQYF. The CDR3 bases are TGTGCCAGTAGTATAGCGGGGGGGCCCTACGAGCAGTACTTC.

A note on this clone: This CDR3 is also generated by other DNA sequences in the sample. The J gene is TRBJ2-7, the V gene TRBV6-5; 10 nucleotides agree with TRBD1. The CDR3 is 15 amino acids. Germline V lookup: CDR1 MNHEY, CDR2 SVGAGI. V trimming: 0 bases; J trimming: 2 bases; junction bases outside the gene matches: 1. CDR3 DNA: TGTGCCAGCAGTTACTCCGGACAGGGGGCCTACGAGCAGTACTTC. Amino acid sequence: CASSYSGQGAYEQYF.

This clone has more than one count but fewer than ten. The chain has TRBV28 and TRBJ1-4, with 7 bases lining up with TRBD1. Germline V gene sequence: CDR1 MDHEN, CDR2 SYDVKM. This CDR3 region has 15 residues. V was pared by 2 bases and J by 7 bases, with 7 bases of the junction left unmatched. The CDR3 spells CASSLAGQLVEKLFF. CDR3 in DNA: TGTGCCAGCAGTTTAGCGGGACAGCTAGTTGAAAAACTGTTTTTT.

The chain couples TRBV29-1 to TRBJ1-1; TRBD1 aligns across 12 bases. CDR1 is SQVTM, CDR2 ANQGSEA, per germline. The CDR3 totals 14 residues. J lost 7 bases, V lost 5 bases, and 8 bases had no gene match. In nucleotides, the CDR3 is TGCAGCGTTAGGGACAGGGGGCCGACTAATGAAGCTTTCTTT. Translation: CSVRDRGPTNEAFF.

This clone was found a few times. The chain uses TRBV27 and TRBJ2-5, with D possibly TRBD2 on 6 matching bases. Germline CDR1 is MNHEY and CDR2 is SMNVEV (reference sequence). The ends were cut back, 5 bases at V and 4 bases at J, with 11 bases in the middle. The CDR3 length is 13 residues. The CDR3 protein is CASSTLAGETQYF. The CDR3, as DNA: TGTGCCAGCAGTACACTAGCAGGAGAGACCCAGTACTTC.

This clone was counted a few times. This rearrangement joins TRBV5-1 to TRBJ1-5, with D perhaps matching TRBD1 (6 bases). The CDR3 has 18 amino acids. The germline V gene has CDR1 SGHRS and CDR2 YFSETQ. Trimming stripped 0 bases from V and 1 base from J, with 17 bases between. This CDR3 is CASSLGEGGRESNQPQHF. CDR3 DNA sequence: TGCGCCAGCAGCTTGGGGGAGGGGGGGCGAGAGAGCAATCAGCCCCAGCATTTT. Filled out from reference TRBV5-1 and TRBJ1-5, the complete variable domain reads KAGVTQTPRYLIKTRGQQVTLSCSPISGHRSVSWYQQTPGQGLQFLFEYFSETQRNKGNFPGRFSGRQFSNSRSEMNVSTLELGDSALYLCASSLGEGGRESNQPQHFGDGTRLSIL.

This clone was observed a few times. The genes are TRBV2 and TRBJ1-5; maybe TRBD1 (5 bases). The CDR3 spans 12 residues. The V end lost 11 bases, the J end lost 1 base, and 9 bases lay between the germline ends. From germline, CDR1 is SNHLY and CDR2 FYNNEI. The CDR3 region is CAGRQSNQPQHF. In nucleotides, the CDR3 is TGTGCCGGCCGACAGAGCAATCAGCCCCAGCATTTT.

This clone was counted between two and nine times. The V gene is TRBV6-5, the J gene TRBJ1-1; no clear D gene. Looked up from germline, CDR1 is MNHEY and CDR2 is SVGAGI. V was trimmed by 5 bases and J by 2 bases, leaving 15 bases between them. This CDR3 has 15 residues. In DNA, the CDR3 is TGTGCCAGCAGTGCAACAGAAGCAGTTAACACTGAAGCTTTCTTT. It codes for CASSATEAVNTEAFF.

The gene calls are TRBV5-1 and TRBJ1-2, with 9 bases lining up with TRBD1. V lost 4 bases to trimming and J lost 8 bases; unmatched junction nucleotides: 12. The germline CDR1 and CDR2 sequences are SGHRS and YFSETQ. This CDR3 has 15 amino acids. CDR3 bases: TGCGCCAGCAGCGCGACAGGGGGTCAGTTGGAGGGCTACACCTTC. It yields the protein CASSATGGQLEGYTF. The complete variable domain, with remaining parts taken from reference TRBV5-1 and TRBJ1-2, reads KAGVTQTPRYLIKTRGQQVTLSCSPISGHRSVSWYQQTPGQGLQFLFEYFSETQRNKGNFPGRFSGRQFSNSRSEMNVSTLELGDSALYLCASSATGGQLEGYTFGSGTRLTVV.

This clone was recorded a few times. This chain uses TRBV27 with TRBJ1-4; unclear D gene. CDR3 length equals 14 residues. The germline CDR1 and CDR2 sequences are MNHEY and SMNVEV (reference sequence). V gave up 4 bases and J gave up 0 bases, with 6 bases separating them. CDR3 loop: CASSSVTTNEKLFF. CDR3 DNA sequence: TGTGCCAGCAGTTCAGTTACAACTAATGAAAAACTGTTTTTT. The variable domain in full, completed from reference TRBV27 and TRBJ1-4, reads EAQVTQNPRYLITVTGKKLTVTCSQNMNHEYMSWYRQDPGLGLRQIYYSMNVEVTDKGDVPEGYKVSRKEKRNFPLILESPSPNQTSLYFCASSSVTTNEKLFFGSGTQLSVL.

This clone has just a few counts. DNA of the CDR3: TGTGCCAGCAGCTTAGGACAGCTCTCAATTAAAAACATTCAGTACTTC. Translated, it gives CASSLGQLSIKNIQYF. The genes are TRBV7-2 and TRBJ2-4, with D possibly being TRBD1 (5 bases). CDR1 SGHTA and CDR2 FQGNSA come from the germline V gene. Trimming left V 1 base short and J 4 bases short, with 14 bases between. This CDR3 spans 16 amino acids.

This clone was recorded a few times. The chain uses TRBV27 and TRBJ2-6, with 9 bases that match TRBD1. The CDR3 loop spans 18 amino acids. After removal of 5 bases from V and 2 bases from J, the junction contained 10 bases not matched to a gene. The germline CDR1 and CDR2 sequences are MNHEY and SMNVEV (reference sequence). DNA for the CDR3: TGTGCCAGCAGTCGAACCGGGACAGGGCGAACTGGGGCCAACGTCCTGACTTTC. This encodes CASSRTGTGRTGANVLTF.

This clone was found once. The chain joins TRBV14 to TRBJ2-7; D remains ambiguous. The V end was cut by 2 bases, the J end by 3 bases, with 5 bases between. The germline V gene encodes CDR1 SGHDN and CDR2 FVKESK. This CDR3 has 12 amino acids. CDR3 nucleotide sequence: TGTGCCAGCAGCCAAAACGGCTACGAGCAGTACTTC. This gives the protein CASSQNGYEQYF.

This clone was picked up one time. The chain has TRBV28 and TRBJ2-7, with 10 bases aligning to TRBD1. The CDR3 has 15 amino acids. Germline CDR1 and CDR2: MDHEN and SYDVKM. V lost 6 bases, J lost 3 bases, and 8 bases stayed unmatched. The chain's CDR3 is CASSGWGQGLYEQYF. Written as DNA, the CDR3 is TGTGCCAGCAGCGGATGGGGACAGGGGCTCTACGAGCAGTACTTC.

The chain links TRBV27 to TRBJ1-1, with D perhaps matching TRBD1 (6 bases). Trimming took off 8 bases at V and 4 bases at J, with 14 bases between the two ends. Germline loops: CDR1 MNHEY, CDR2 SMNVEV (reference sequence). The CDR3 extends over 13 amino acids. DNA of the CDR3: TGTGCCAGCGCGGACAGCCAGGGCACTGAAGCTTTCTTT. It specifies CASADSQGTEAFF.

This clone was detected only a few times. The chain carries TRBV9 and TRBJ2-3; 9 nucleotides line up with TRBD2. Germline V gene sequence: CDR1 SGDLS, CDR2 YYNGEE. The CDR3 sequence is 16 residues long. V shed 3 bases, J shed 0 bases, and the junction held 5 bases outside the gene matches. The DNA of the CDR3 is TGTGCCAGCAGCGACCGACTAGCGGAAAGCACAGATACGCAGTATTTT. Protein sequence: CASSDRLAESTDTQYF.

This chain connects TRBV30 to TRBJ1-1, with D perhaps matching TRBD1 (6 bases). Trimming stripped 5 bases from V and 6 bases from J, with 10 bases between. Per germline, CDR1 GTSNPN and CDR2 SVGIG (reference sequence). The CDR3 extends over 11 amino acids. The CDR3 DNA sequence: TGTGCCTGGGCAAACAGGGCTGAAGCTTTCTTT. Protein: CAWANRAEAFF.

The rearrangement links TRBV7-9 to TRBJ1-1, with D possibly being TRBD1 (6 bases). The CDR3 has 13 residues. Trimming took 2 bases from V and 5 from J, leaving 9 bases between them. Per the germline V gene, CDR1 is SEHNR and CDR2 is FQNEAQ (reference sequence). The CDR3, as DNA: TGTGCCAGCAGCTTATCAGGGGTAACTGAAGCTTTCTTT. Its protein is CASSLSGVTEAFF. The whole variable domain, filled in from reference TRBV7-9 and TRBJ1-1, reads DTGVSQNPRHKITKRGQNVTFRCDPISEHNRLYWYRQTLGQGPEFLTYFQNEAQLEKSRLLSDRFSAERPKGSFSTLEIQRTEQGDSAMYLCASSLSGVTEAFFGQGTRLTVV.

V gene TRBV11-2 combines with J gene TRBJ2-7; 10 positions agree with TRBD2. CDR1 is SGHAT and CDR2 is FQNNGV in the germline V gene. With V trimmed by 5 bases and J by 2 bases, 6 bases remained unmatched. The CDR3 loop spans 15 amino acids. CDR3 region: CASSPGLAFAYEQYF. Here the CDR3 DNA reads TGTGCCAGCAGCCCGGGACTAGCGTTTGCCTACGAGCAGTACTTC.

In this sample, this clone turned up a few times. The chain has TRBV19 and TRBJ2-1; D unresolved. Trimming left V 1 base short and J 8 bases short, with 9 bases between. The germline V gene has CDR1 LNHDA and CDR2 SQIVND (reference sequence). The CDR3 has 13 amino acids. The CDR3 nucleotides are TGTGCCAGTAGTATAGGCAGGCAGGATGAGCAGTTCTTC. Translated: CASSIGRQDEQFF.

The gene calls are TRBV29-1 and TRBJ2-7, with 8 bases matching TRBD1. J was trimmed by 0 bases and V by 3 bases; bases with no gene match: 7. Looked up from germline, CDR1 is SQVTM and CDR2 is ANQGSEA. The CDR3 runs to 15 residues. CDR3 residues: CSVDIWDRSSYEQYF. In nucleotides, the CDR3 is TGCAGCGTTGATATATGGGACAGGAGCTCCTACGAGCAGTACTTC.

The chain employs TRBV6-4 and TRBJ2-2; possibly TRBD1 for D (5 bases). Trimming took 2 bases from V and 3 from J, leaving 10 bases between them. CDR1 and CDR2 (germline): MRHNA, SNTAGT. This CDR3 comprises 15 residues. The CDR3 reads CASSDGAADTGELFF. For the CDR3, the DNA is TGTGCCAGCAGTGACGGGGCTGCGGACACCGGGGAGCTGTTTTTT.

In its sample, this clone was seen a few times. This rearrangement joins TRBV5-1 to TRBJ2-5, with 10 bases lining up with TRBD2. V was clipped by 2 bases and J by 6 bases; unmatched bases: 7. Germline loops: CDR1 SGHRS, CDR2 YFSETQ. The CDR3 is 15 residues long. CDR3 coding DNA: TGCGCCAGCAGCTTTCTAGCGGGAGACGTGAAGACCCAGTACTTC. It encodes CASSFLAGDVKTQYF.

This clone occurred a few times. The rearrangement links TRBV6-5 to TRBJ2-5; maybe TRBD2 (6 bases). V lost 0 bases to trimming and J lost 5 bases, with 7 bases between them. Germline V gene sequence: CDR1 MNHEY, CDR2 SVGAGI. This CDR3 has 13 residues. The CDR3 DNA reads as TGTGCCAGCAGTTACTCGACTAGGGAGACCCAGTACTTC. Protein sequence: CASSYSTRETQYF.